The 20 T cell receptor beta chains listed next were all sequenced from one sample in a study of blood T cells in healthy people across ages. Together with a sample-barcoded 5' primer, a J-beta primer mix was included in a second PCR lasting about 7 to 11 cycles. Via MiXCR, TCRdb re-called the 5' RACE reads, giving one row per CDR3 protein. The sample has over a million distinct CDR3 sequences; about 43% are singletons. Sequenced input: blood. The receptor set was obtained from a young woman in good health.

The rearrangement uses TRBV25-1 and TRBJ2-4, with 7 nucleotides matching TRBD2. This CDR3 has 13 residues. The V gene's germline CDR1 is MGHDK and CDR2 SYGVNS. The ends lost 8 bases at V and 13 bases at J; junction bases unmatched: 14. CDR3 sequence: CASSLAATGEQYF. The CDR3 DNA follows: TGTGCCAGCTCCCTAGCGGCCACGGGGGAGCAGTACTTC.

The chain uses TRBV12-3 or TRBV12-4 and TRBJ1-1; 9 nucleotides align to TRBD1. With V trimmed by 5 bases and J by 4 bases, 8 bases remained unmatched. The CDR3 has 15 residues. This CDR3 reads CASSATGGVGTEAFF. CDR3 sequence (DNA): TGTGCCAGCAGTGCAACAGGGGGCGTGGGCACTGAAGCTTTCTTT.

CDR3 DNA sequence: TGTGCCAGCAGCGCTCTCACCACAGGGGGCTATGGCTACACCTTC. It is translated as CASSALTTGGYGYTF. This chain links TRBV9 with TRBJ1-2; TRBD1 agrees at 8 bases. The trim removed 3 bases at V and 4 bases at J, leaving 8 bases unmatched. The CDR3 is 15 amino acids. Germline V lookup: CDR1 SGDLS, CDR2 YYNGEE.

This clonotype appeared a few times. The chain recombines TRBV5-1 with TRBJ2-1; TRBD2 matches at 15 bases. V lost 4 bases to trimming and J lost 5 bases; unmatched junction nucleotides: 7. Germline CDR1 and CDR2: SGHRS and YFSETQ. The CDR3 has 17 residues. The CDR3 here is CASSARTSGRENNEQFF. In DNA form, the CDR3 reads TGCGCCAGCAGCGCCCGGACTAGCGGGAGGGAGAACAATGAGCAGTTCTTC.

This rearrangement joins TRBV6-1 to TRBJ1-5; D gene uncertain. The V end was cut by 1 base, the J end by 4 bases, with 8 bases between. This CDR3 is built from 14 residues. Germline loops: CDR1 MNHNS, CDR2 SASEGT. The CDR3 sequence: CASSEELGNQPQHF. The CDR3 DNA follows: TGTGCCAGCAGTGAAGAATTAGGAAATCAGCCCCAGCATTTT.

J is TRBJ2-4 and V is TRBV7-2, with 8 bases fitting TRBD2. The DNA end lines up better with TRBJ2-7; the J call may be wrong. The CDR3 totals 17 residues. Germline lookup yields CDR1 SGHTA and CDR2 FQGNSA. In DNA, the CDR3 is TGTGCCAGCAGCTTCCAAATTTCTAGCGGGCTTTCCTACGAGCAGTACTTC. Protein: CASSFQISSGLSYEQYF.

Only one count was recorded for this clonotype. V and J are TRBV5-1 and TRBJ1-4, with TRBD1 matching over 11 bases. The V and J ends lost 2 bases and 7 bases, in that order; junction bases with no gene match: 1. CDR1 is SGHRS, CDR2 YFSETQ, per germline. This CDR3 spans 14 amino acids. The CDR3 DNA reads TGCGCCAGCAGCTTCGGGACAGGGGGTGAAAAACTGTTTTTT. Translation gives CASSFGTGGEKLFF.

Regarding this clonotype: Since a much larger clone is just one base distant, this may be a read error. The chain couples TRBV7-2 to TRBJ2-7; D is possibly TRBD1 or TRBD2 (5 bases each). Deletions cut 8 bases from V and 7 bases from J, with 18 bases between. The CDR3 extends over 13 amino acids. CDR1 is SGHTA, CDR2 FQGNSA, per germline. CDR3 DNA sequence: TGTGCCAGCGCTACGGGACCCTACAATGAGCAGTACTTC. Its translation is CASATGPYNEQYF.

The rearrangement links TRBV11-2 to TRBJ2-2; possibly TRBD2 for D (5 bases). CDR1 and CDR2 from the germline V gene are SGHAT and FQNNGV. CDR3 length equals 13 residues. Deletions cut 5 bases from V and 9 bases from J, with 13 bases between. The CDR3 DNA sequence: TGTGCCAGCAGCGCGGCGGGTATTCGGGAGCTGTTTTTT. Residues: CASSAAGIRELFF.

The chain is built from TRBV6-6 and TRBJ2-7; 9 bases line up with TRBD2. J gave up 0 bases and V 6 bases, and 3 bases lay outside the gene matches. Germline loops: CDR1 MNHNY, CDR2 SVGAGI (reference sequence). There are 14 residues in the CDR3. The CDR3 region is CASRLSGGSYEQYF. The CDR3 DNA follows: TGTGCCAGCAGGCTTAGCGGGGGCTCCTACGAGCAGTACTTC.

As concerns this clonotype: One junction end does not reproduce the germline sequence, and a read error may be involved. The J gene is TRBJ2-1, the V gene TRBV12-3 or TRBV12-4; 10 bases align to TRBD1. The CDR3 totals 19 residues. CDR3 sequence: CASSLGQGRGLSLVNGQFF. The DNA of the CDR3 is TGTGCCAGCAGTCTGGGACAGGGGCGAGGACTTTCGTTGGTTAATGGGCAGTTCTTC.

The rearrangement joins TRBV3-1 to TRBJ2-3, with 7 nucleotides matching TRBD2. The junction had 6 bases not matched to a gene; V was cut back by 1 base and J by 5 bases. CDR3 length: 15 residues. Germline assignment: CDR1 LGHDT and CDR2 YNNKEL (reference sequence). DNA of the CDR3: TGTGCCAGCAGCCAAGTGGGAGGCGGGGGAGATACGCAGTATTTT. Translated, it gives CASSQVGGGGDTQYF.

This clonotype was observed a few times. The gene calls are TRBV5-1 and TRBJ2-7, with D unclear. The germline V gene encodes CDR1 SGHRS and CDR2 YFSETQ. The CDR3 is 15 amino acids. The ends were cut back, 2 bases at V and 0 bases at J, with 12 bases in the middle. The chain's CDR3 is CASSFLDGSSYEQYF. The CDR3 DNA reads TGCGCCAGCAGCTTTCTGGACGGAAGCTCCTACGAGCAGTACTTC.

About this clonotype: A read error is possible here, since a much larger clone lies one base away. The CDR3 loop is CVSSYGTGDKETQYF. The DNA for the CDR3 is TGTGTCAGCAGTTATGGGACAGGGGATAAAGAGACCCAGTACTTC. The chain is built from TRBV6-5 and TRBJ2-5; 10 bases fit TRBD1. Germline CDR1 MNHEY, CDR2 SVGAGI. This CDR3 region has 15 residues.

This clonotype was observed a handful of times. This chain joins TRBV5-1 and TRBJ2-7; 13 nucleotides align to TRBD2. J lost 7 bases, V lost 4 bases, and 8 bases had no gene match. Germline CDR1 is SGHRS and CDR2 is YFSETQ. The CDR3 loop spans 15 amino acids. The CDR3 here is CASSEGLAGPREQYF. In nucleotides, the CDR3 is TGCGCCAGCAGCGAGGGACTAGCGGGGCCCCGGGAGCAGTACTTC.

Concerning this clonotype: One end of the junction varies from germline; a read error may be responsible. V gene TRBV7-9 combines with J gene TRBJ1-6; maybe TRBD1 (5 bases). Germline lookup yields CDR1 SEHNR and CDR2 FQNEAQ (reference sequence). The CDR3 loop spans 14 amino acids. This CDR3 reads CASSPGAYTSPLHF. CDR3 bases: TGTGCCAGCAGCCCCGGGGCCTATACTTCACCCCTCCACTTT.

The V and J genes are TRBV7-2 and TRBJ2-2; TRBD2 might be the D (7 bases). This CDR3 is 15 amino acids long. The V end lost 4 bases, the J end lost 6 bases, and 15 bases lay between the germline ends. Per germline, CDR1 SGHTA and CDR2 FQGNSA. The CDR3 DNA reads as TGTGCCAGCAGCTCTGCTGGGAGGGGGGCCGGGGAGCTGTTTTTT. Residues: CASSSAGRGAGELFF.

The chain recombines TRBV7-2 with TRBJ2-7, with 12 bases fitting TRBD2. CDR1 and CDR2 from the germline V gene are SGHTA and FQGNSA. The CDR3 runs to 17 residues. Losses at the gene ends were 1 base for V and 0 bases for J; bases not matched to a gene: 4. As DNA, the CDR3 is TGTGCCAGCAGCTTAGTGCCGACTAGCGGGAGCTCCTACGAGCAGTACTTC. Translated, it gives CASSLVPTSGSSYEQYF. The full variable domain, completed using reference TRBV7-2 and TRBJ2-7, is GAGVSQSPSNKVTEKGKDVELRCDPISGHTALYWYRQSLGQGLEFLIYFQGNSAPDKSGLPSDRFSAERTGGSVSTLTIQRTQQEDSAVYLCASSLVPTSGSSYEQYFGPGTRLTVT.

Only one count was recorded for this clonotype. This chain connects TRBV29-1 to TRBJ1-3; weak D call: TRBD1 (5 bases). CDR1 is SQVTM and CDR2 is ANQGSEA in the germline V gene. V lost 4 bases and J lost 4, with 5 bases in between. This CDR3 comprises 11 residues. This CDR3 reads CSVGGGNTIYF. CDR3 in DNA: TGCAGCGTTGGGGGCGGAAACACCATATATTTT.

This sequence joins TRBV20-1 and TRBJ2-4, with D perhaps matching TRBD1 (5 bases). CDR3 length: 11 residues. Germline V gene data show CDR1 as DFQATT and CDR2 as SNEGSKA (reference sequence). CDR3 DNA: TGCAGCATGTGGGGAAGGGGTGCCCAGTACTTC. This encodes CSMWGRGAQYF.